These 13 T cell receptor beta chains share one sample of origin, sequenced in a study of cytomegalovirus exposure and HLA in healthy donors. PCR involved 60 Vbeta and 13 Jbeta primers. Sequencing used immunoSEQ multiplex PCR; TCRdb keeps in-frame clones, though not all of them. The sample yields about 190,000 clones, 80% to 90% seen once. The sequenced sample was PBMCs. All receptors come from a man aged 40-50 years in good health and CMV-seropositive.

CDR3 sequence reads: CSVAGTGGIGGNQPQHF. In nucleotides, the CDR3 is TGCAGCGTCGCCGGGACAGGGGGAATCGGGGGCAATCAGCCCCAGCATTTT. The chain uses TRBV29-1 and TRBJ1-5; 11 nucleotides agree with TRBD1. The ends lost 6 bases at V and 2 bases at J; junction bases unmatched: 12. CDR3 length equals 17 residues. The germline gives CDR1 SQVTM, CDR2 ANQGSEA.

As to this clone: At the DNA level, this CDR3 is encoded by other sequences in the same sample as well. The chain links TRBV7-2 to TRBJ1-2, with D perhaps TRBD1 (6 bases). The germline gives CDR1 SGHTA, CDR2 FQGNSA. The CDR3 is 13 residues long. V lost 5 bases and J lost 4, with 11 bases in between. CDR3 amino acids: CASSPGQSYGYTF. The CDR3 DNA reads TGTGCCAGCAGCCCGGGACAATCCTATGGCTACACCTTC.

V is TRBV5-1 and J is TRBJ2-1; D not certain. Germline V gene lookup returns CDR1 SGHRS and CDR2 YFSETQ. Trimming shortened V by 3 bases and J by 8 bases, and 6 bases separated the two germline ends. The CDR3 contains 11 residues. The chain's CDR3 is CASSSFDEQFF. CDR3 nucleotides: TGCGCCAGCAGCTCCTTTGATGAGCAGTTCTTC.

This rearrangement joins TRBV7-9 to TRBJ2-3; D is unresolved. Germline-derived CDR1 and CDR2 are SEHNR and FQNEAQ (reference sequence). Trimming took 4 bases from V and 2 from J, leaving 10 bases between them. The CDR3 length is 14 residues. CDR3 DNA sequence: TGTGCCAGCAGCTCTCGGGTGATCACAGATACGCAGTATTTT. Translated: CASSSRVITDTQYF.

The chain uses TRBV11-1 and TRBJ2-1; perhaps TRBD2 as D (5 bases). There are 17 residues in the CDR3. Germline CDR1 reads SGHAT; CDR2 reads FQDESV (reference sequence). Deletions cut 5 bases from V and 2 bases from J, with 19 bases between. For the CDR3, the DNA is TGTGCCAGCAGCATCCTGCAATATGGACTGACCTACAATGAGCAGTTCTTC. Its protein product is CASSILQYGLTYNEQFF.

CDR3 residues: CASRRTGLREQFF. In DNA, the CDR3 is TGTGCCAGCAGGCGGACAGGGTTGCGTGAGCAGTTCTTC. The chain uses TRBV5-6 and TRBJ2-1, with TRBD1 matching over 8 bases. V shed 5 bases and J 9 bases; nucleotides not matched to a gene: 7. The CDR3 contains 13 residues. The germline gives CDR1 SGHDT, CDR2 YYEEEE.

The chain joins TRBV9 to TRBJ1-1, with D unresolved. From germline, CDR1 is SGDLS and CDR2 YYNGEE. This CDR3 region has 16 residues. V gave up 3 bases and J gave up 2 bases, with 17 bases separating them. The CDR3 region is CASSAHREGGNTEAFF. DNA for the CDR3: TGTGCCAGCAGCGCCCATCGGGAGGGAGGAAACACTGAAGCTTTCTTT.

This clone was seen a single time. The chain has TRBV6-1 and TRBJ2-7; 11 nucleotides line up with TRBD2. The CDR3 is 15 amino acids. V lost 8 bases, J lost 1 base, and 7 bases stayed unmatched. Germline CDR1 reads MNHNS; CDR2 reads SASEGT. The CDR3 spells CASLRTSGPSYEQYF. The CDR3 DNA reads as TGTGCCAGCCTGCGGACTAGCGGGCCTTCCTACGAGCAGTACTTC.

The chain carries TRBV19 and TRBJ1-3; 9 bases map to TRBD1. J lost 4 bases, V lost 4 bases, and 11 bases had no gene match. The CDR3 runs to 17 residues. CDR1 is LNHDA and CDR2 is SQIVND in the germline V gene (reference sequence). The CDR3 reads CASSTSRDRVSGNTIYF. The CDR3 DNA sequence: TGTGCCAGTAGTACGTCCCGGGACAGGGTCTCAGGAAACACCATATATTTT.

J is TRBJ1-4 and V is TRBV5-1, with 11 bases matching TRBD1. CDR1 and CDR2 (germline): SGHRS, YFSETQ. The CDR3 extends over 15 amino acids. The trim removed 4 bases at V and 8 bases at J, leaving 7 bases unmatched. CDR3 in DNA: TGCGCCAGCAGCCCCAGGGACAGGGGGGGCGAAAAACTGTTTTTT. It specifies CASSPRDRGGEKLFF.

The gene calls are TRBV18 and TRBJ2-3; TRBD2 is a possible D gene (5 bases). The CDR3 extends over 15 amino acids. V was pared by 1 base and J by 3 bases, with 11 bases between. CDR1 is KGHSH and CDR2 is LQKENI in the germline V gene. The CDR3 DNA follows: TGTGCCAGCTCACCACTACTAGTTACGACAGATACGCAGTATTTT. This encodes CASSPLLVTTDTQYF.

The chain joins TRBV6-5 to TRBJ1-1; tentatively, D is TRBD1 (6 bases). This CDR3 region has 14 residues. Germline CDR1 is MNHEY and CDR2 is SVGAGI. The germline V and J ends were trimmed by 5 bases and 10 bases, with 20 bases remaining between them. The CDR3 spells CASSPGGRKGGAFF. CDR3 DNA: TGTGCCAGCAGTCCCGGGGGGCGCAAGGGGGGAGCTTTCTTT.

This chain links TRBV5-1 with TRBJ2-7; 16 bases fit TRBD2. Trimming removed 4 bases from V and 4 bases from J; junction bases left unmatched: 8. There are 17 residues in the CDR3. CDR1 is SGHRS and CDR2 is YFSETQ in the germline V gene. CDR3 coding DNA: TGCGCCAGCAGCCCGGAGGGACTAGCGGGAGGGCGTTACGAGCAGTACTTC. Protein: CASSPEGLAGGRYEQYF.